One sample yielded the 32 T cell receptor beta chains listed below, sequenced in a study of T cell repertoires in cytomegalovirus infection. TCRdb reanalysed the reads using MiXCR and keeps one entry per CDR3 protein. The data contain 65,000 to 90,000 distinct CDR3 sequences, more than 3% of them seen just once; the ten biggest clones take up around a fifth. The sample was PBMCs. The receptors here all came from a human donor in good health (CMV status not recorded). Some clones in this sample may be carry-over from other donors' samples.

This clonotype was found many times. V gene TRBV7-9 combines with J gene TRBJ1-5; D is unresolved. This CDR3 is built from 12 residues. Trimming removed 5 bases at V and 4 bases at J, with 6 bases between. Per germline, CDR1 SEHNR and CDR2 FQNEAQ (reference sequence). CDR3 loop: CASSKSNQPQHF. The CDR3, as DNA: TGTGCCAGCAGCAAAAGTAATCAGCCCCAGCATTTT.

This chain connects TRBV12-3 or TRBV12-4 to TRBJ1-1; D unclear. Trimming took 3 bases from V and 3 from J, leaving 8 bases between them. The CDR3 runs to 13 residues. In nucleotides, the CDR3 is TGTGCCAGCAGTTTGAAGAAGGACACTGAAGCTTTCTTT. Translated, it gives CASSLKKDTEAFF.

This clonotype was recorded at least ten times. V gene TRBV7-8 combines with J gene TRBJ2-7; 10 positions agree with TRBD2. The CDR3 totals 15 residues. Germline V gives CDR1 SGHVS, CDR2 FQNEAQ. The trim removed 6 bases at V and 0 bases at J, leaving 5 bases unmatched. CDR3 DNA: TGTGCCAGCAGTTCTAGGACTAGCGGCTCCTACGAGCAGTACTTC. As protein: CASSSRTSGSYEQYF.

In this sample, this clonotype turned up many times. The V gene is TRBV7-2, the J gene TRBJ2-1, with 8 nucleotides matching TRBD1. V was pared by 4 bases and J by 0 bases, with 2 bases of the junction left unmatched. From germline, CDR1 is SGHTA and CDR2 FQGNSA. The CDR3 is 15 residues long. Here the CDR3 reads CASSSDRASYNEQFF. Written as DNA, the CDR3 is TGTGCCAGCAGCTCGGACAGGGCCTCCTACAATGAGCAGTTCTTC.

The DNA of the CDR3 is TGTGCCAGCAGTGATCCAGTCTCTAGCGGGGGGGACAATGAGCAGTTCTTC. This gives the protein CASSDPVSSGGDNEQFF. The chain has TRBV6-2 or TRBV6-3 and TRBJ2-1; the match to TRBD2 covers 12 bases. The J segment lost 5 bases and the V segment lost 5 bases, leaving 10 bases of the junction unmatched. CDR1 and CDR2 (germline): MNHEY, SVGEGT. The CDR3 runs to 17 residues.

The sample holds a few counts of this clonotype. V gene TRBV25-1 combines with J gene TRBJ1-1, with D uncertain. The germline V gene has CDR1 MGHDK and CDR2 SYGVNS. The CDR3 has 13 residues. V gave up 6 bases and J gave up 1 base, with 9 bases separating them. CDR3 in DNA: TGTGCCAGCAGCAATAACAAGAACACTGAAGCTTTCTTT. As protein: CASSNNKNTEAFF.

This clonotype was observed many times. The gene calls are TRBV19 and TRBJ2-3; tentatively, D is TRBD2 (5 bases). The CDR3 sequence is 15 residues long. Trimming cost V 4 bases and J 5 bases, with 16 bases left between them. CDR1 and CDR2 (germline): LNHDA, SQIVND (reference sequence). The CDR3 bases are TGTGCCAGTAGTAATTACCTGGGAGCGAAAGATACGCAGTATTTT. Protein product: CASSNYLGAKDTQYF.

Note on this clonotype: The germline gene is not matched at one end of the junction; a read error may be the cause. The CDR3 reads CTSSFGYEQYF. In DNA form, the CDR3 reads TGTACCAGCAGTTTTGGGTACGAGCAGTACTTC. The chain employs TRBV12-3 or TRBV12-4 and TRBJ2-7; D call uncertain. The CDR3 consists of 11 residues.

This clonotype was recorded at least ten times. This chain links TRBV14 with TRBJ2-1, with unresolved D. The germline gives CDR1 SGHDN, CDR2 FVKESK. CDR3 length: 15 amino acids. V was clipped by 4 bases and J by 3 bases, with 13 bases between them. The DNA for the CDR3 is TGTGCCAGCAGCCCCCACCCCGTCATCTACAATGAGCAGTTCTTC. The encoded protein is CASSPHPVIYNEQFF. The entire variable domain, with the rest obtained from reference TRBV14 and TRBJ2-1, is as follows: EAGVTQFPSHSVIEKGQTVTLRCDPISGHDNLYWYRRVMGKEIKFLLHFVKESKQDESGMPNNRFLAERTGGTYSTLKVQPAELEDSGVYFCASSPHPVIYNEQFFGPGTRLTVL.

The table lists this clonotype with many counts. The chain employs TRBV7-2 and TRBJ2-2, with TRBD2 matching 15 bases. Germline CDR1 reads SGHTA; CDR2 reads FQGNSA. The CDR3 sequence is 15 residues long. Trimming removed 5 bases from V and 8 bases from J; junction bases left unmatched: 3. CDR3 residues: CASSGGLAGGGELFF. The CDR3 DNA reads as TGTGCCAGCAGCGGAGGACTAGCGGGGGGGGGGGAGCTGTTTTTT.

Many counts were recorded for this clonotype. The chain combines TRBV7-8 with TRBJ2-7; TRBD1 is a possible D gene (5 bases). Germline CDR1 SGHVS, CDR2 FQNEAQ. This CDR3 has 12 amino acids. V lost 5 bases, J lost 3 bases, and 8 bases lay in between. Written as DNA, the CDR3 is TGTGCCAGCAGCGTACAGGACTACGAGCAGTACTTC. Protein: CASSVQDYEQYF.

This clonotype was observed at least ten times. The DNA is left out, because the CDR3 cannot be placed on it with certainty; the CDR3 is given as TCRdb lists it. CDR3 residues: CASGLRAGELFF. The chain combines TRBV12-5 with TRBJ2-2. Termini included, the CDR3 measures 12 amino acids. CDR1 and CDR2 from the germline V gene are LGHNT and FRNRAP.

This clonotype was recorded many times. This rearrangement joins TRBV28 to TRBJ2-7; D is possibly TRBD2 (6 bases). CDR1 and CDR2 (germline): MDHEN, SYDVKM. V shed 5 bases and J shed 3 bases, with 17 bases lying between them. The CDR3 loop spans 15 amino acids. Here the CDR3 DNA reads TGTGCCAGCAGTCCCGGGGGACTGATAGACTACGAGCAGTACTTC. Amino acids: CASSPGGLIDYEQYF.

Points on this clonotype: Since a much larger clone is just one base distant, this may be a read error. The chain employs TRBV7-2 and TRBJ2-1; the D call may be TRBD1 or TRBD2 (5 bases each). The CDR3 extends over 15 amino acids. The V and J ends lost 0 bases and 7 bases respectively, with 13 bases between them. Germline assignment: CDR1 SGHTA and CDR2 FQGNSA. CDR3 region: CASSLAQETTNEQFF. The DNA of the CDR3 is TGTGCCAGCAGCTTAGCACAGGAGACTACAAATGAGCAGTTCTTC.

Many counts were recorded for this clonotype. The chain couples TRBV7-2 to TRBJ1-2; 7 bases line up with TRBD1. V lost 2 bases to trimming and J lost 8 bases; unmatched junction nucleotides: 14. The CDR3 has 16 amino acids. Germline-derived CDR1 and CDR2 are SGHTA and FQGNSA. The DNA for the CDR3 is TGTGCCAGCAGCTTACGAGGGGGAGAGGGGGCAGGGGGCTACACCTTC. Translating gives CASSLRGGEGAGGYTF.

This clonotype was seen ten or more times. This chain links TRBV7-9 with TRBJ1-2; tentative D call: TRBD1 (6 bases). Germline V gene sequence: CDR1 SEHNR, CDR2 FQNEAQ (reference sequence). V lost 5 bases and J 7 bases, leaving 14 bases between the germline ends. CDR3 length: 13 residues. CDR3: CASSPARTAGYTF. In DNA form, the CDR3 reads TGTGCCAGCAGCCCAGCCCGGACAGCTGGCTACACCTTC. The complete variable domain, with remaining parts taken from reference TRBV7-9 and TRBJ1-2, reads DTGVSQNPRHKITKRGQNVTFRCDPISEHNRLYWYRQTLGQGPEFLTYFQNEAQLEKSRLLSDRFSAERPKGSFSTLEIQRTEQGDSAMYLCASSPARTAGYTFGSGTRLTVV.

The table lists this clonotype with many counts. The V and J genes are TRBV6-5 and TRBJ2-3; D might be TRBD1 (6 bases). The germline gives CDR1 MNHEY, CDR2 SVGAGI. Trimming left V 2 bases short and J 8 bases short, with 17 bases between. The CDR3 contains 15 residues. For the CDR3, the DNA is TGTGCCAGCAGTTACCTGGACAGCCCCGCGGGTACGCAGTATTTT. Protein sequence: CASSYLDSPAGTQYF.

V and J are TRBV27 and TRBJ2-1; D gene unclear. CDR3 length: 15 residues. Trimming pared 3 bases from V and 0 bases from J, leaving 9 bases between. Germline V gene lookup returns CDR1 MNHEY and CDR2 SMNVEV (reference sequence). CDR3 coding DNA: TGTGCCAGCAGTTTGTCTCACAGCTCCTACAATGAGCAGTTCTTC. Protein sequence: CASSLSHSSYNEQFF.

The CDR3 DNA follows: TGCGCCAGCAGCCAGGACTTCGGACGCTCAGATACGCAGTATTTT. Amino acid sequence: CASSQDFGRSDTQYF. The chain is built from TRBV4-1 and TRBJ2-3, with TRBD2 as a possible D gene (5 bases). Trimming stripped 3 bases from V and 4 bases from J, with 14 bases between. The CDR3 is made up of 15 amino acids. Germline values: CDR1 MGHRA, CDR2 YSYEKL.

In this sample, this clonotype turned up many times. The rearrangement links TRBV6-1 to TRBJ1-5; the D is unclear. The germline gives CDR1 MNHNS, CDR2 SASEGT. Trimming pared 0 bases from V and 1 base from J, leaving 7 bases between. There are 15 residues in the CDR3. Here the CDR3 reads CASSEATKSNQPQHF. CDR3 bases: TGTGCCAGCAGTGAAGCGACAAAAAGCAATCAGCCCCAGCATTTT.

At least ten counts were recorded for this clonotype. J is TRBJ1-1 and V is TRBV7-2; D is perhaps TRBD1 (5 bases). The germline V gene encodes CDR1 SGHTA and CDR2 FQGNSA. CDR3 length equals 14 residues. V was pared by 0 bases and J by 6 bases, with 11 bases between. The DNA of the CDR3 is TGTGCCAGCAGCTTAGCACAGGTGGGTGCTGAAGCTTTCTTT. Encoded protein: CASSLAQVGAEAFF.

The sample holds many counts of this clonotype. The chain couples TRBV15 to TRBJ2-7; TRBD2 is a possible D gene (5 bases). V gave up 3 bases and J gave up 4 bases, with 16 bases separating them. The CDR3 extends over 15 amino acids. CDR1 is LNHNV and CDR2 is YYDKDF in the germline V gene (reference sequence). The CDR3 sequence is CATSSPSGRTYEQYF. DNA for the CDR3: TGTGCCACCAGCAGCCCGAGCGGCAGGACGTACGAGCAGTACTTC. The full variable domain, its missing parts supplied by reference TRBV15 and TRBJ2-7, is DAMVIQNPRYQVTQFGKPVTLSCSQTLNHNVMYWYQQKSSQAPKLLFHYYDKDFNNEADTPDNFQSRRPNTSFCFLDIRSPGLGDTAMYLCATSSPSGRTYEQYFGPGTRLTVT.

The CDR3, as DNA: TGTGCCAGCACCATGAATAGCGGGAGGGCCTCCAATGAGCAGTTCTTC. Its protein is CASTMNSGRASNEQFF. The chain recombines TRBV2 with TRBJ2-1; 11 bases align to TRBD2. J gave up 6 bases and V 7 bases, and 11 bases lay outside the gene matches. CDR1 is SNHLY, CDR2 FYNNEI, per germline. The CDR3 length is 16 residues.

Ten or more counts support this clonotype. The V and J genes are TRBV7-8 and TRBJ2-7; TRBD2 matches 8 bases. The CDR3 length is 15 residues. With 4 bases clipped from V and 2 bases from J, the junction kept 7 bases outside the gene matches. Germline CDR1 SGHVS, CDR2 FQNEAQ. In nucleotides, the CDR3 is TGTGCCAGCAGCTCACCTAGCGGGTTTACCTACGAGCAGTACTTC. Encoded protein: CASSSPSGFTYEQYF. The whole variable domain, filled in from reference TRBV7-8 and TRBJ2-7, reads GAGVSQSPRYKVAKRGQDVALRCDPISGHVSLFWYQQALGQGPEFLTYFQNEAQLDKSGLPSDRFFAERPEGSVSTLKIQRTQQEDSAVYLCASSSPSGFTYEQYFGPGTRLTVT.

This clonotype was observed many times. This chain's CDR3 is CASSRSAYEQYF. CDR3 sequence (DNA): TGTGCCAGCAGTCGGTCGGCTTACGAGCAGTACTTC. V gene TRBV11-2 combines with J gene TRBJ2-7, with D unclear. This CDR3 is built from 12 residues. From germline, CDR1 is SGHAT and CDR2 FQNNGV. The V end was cut by 6 bases, the J end by 4 bases, with 10 bases between.

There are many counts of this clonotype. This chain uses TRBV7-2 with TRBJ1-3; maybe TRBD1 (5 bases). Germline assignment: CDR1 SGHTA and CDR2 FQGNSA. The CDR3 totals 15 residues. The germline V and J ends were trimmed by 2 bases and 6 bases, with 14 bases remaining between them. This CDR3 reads CASSLTGPLSNTIYF. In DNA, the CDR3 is TGTGCCAGCAGCTTAACAGGCCCGCTCTCAAACACCATATATTTT.

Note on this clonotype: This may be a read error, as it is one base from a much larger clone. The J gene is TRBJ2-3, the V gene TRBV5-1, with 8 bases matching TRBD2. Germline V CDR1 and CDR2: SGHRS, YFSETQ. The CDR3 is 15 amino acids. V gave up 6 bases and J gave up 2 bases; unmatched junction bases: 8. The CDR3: CASNESGRSTDTQYF. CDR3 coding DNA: TGCGCCAGCAACGAAAGCGGGAGATCCACAGATACGCAGTATTTT.

CDR3 nucleotide sequence: TGTGCCAGCAGCATAAGCAAAGTGGGACAGGGGAATTACAATGAGCAGTTCTTC. Translating it yields CASSISKVGQGNYNEQFF. The chain joins TRBV11-2 to TRBJ2-1; 10 bases align to TRBD1. The V gene end was trimmed by 5 bases and the J gene end by 4 bases; junction bases not matched to a gene: 14. The CDR3 sequence is 18 residues long. Germline CDR1 reads SGHAT; CDR2 reads FQNNGV.

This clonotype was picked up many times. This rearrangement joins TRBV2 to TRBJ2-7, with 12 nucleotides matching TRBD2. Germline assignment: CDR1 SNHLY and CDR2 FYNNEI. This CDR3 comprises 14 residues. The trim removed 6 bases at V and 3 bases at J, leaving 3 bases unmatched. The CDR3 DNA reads TGTGCCAGCAGGCAGACTAGCGGGAGCTACGAGCAGTACTTC. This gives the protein CASRQTSGSYEQYF. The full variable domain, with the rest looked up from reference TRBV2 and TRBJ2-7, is EPEVTQTPSHQVTQMGQEVILRCVPISNHLYFYWYRQILGQKVEFLVSFYNNEISEKSEIFDDQFSVERPDGSNFTLKIRSTKLEDSAMYFCASRQTSGSYEQYFGPGTRLTVT.

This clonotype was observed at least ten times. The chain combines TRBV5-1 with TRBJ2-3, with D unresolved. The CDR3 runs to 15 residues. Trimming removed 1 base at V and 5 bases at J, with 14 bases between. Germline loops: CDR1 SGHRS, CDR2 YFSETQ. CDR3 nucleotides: TGCGCCAGCAGCTTGATAGGGCCACCCCTAGATACGCAGTATTTT. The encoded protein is CASSLIGPPLDTQYF.

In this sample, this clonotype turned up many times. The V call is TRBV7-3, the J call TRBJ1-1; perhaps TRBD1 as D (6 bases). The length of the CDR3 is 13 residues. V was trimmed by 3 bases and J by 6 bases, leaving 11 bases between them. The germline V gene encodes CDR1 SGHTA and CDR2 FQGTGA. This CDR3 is CASSLGGSAEAFF. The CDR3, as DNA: TGTGCCAGCAGCTTGGGGGGCTCGGCTGAAGCTTTCTTT.

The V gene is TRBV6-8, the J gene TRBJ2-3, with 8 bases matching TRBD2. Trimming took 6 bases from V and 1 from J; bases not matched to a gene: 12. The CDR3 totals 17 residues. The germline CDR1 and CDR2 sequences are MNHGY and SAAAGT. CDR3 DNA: TGTGCCAGCAGCAAACGTTCCGGGGGGGTGGGCACAGATACGCAGTATTTT. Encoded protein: CASSKRSGGVGTDTQYF.